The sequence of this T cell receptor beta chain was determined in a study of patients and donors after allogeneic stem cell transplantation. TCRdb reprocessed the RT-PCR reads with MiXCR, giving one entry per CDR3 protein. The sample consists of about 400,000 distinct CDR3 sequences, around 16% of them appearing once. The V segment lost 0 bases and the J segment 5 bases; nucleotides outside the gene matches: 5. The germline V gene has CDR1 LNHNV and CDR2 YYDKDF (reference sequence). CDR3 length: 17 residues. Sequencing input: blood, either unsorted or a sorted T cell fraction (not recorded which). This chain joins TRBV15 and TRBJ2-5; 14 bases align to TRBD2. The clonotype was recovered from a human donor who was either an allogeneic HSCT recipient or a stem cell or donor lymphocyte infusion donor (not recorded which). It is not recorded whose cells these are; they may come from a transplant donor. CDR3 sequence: CATSRDRLAGGMETQYF. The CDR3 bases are TGTGCCACCAGCAGAGACCGACTAGCGGGAGGGATGGAGACCCAGTACTTC.